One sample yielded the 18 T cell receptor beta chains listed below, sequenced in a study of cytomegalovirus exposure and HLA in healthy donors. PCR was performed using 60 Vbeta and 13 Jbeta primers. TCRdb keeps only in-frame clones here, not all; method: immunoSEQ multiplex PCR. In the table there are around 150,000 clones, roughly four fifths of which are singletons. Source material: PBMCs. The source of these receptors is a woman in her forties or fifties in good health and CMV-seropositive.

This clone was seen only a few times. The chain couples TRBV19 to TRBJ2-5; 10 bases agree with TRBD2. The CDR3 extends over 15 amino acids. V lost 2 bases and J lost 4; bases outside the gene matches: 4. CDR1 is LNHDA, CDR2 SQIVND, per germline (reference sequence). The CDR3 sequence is CASSILAGGSETQYF. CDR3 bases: TGTGCCAGTAGTATATTAGCGGGGGGATCAGAGACCCAGTACTTC.

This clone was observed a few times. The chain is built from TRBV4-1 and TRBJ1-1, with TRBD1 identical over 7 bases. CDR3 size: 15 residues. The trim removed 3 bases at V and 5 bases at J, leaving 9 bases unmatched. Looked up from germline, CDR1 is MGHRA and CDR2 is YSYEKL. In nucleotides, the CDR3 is TGCGCCAGCAGCCAGGCATACAGGGGCCGGACTGAAGCTTTCTTT. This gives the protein CASSQAYRGRTEAFF.

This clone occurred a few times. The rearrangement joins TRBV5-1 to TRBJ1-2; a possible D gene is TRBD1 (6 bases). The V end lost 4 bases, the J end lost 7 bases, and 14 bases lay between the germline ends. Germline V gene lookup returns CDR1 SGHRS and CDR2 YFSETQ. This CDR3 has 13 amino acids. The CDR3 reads CASSTLGQCGYTF. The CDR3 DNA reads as TGCGCCAGCAGCACTCTTGGACAGTGTGGCTACACCTTC. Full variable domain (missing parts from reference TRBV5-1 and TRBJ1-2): KAGVTQTPRYLIKTRGQQVTLSCSPISGHRSVSWYQQTPGQGLQFLFEYFSETQRNKGNFPGRFSGRQFSNSRSEMNVSTLELGDSALYLCASSTLGQCGYTFGSGTRLTVV.

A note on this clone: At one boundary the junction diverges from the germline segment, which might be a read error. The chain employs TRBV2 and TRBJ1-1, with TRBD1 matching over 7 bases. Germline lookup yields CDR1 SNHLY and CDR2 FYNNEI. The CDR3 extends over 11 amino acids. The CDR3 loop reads CSQAGTAEAFF. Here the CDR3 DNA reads TGCTCTCAAGCCGGGACAGCTGAAGCTTTCTTT.

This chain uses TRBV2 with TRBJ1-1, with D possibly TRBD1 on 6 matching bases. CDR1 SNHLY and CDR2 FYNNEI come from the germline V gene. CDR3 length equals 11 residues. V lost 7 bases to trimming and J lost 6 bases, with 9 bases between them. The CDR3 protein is CASTRTAEAFF. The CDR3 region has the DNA TGTGCCAGCACGAGGACAGCTGAAGCTTTCTTT.

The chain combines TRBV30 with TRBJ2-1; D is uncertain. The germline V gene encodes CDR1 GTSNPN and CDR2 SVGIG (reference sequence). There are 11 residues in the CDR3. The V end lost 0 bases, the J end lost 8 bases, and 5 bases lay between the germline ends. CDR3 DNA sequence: TGTGCCTGGAGTGTTCGCGATGAGCAGTTCTTC. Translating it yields CAWSVRDEQFF. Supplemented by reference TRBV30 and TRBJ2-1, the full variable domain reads SQTIHQWPATLVQPVGSPLSLECTVEGTSNPNLYWYRQAAGRGLQLLFYSVGIGQISSEVPQNLSASRPQDRQFILSSKKLLLSDSGFYLCAWSVRDEQFFGPGTRLTVL.

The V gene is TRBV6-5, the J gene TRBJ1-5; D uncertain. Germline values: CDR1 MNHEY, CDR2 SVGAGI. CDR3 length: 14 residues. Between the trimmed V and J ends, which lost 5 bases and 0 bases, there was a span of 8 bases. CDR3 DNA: TGTGCCAGCAGTGAAACTCATAGCAATCAGCCCCAGCATTTT. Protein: CASSETHSNQPQHF.

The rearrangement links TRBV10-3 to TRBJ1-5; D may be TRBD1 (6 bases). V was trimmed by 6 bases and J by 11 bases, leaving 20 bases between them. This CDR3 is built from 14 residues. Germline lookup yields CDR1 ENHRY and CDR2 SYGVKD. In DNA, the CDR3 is TGTGCCATCAGCGAGCAGGGGAATGTTTGGACCCAGCATTTT. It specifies CAISEQGNVWTQHF.

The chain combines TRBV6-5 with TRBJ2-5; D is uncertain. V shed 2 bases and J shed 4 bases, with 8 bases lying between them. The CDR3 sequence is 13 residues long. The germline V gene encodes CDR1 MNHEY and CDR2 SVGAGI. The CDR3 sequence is CASSYTMRETQYF. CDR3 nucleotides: TGTGCCAGCAGTTACACTATGAGAGAGACCCAGTACTTC.

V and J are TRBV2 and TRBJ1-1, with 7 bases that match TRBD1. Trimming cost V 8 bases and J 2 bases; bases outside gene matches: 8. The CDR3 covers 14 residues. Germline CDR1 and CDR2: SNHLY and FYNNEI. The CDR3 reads CASLPGQANTEAFF. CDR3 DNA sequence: TGTGCCAGCCTACCAGGACAGGCCAACACTGAAGCTTTCTTT.

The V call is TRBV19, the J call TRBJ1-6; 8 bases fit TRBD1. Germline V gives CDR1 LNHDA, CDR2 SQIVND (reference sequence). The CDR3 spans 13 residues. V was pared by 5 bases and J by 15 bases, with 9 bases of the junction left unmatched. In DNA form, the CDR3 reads TGTGCCAGTAGTCCACGACAGGGGCTTGGCCTCCACTTT. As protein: CASSPRQGLGLHF. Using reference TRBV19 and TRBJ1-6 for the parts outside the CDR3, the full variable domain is DGGITQSPKYLFRKEGQNVTLSCEQNLNHDAMYWYRQDPGQGLRLIYYSQIVNDFQKGDIAEGYSVSREKKESFPLTVTSAQKNPTAFYLCASSPRQGLGLHFGNGTRLTVT.

The CDR3 protein is CASSPINAQASEAFF. The CDR3 DNA is TGTGCCAGCTCACCAATAAACGCACAGGCGTCCGAAGCTTTCTTT. The chain is built from TRBV18 and TRBJ1-1, with TRBD1 as a possible D gene (5 bases). V lost 2 bases to trimming and J lost 8 bases, with 18 bases between them. This CDR3 is built from 15 residues. Germline assignment: CDR1 KGHSH and CDR2 LQKENI.

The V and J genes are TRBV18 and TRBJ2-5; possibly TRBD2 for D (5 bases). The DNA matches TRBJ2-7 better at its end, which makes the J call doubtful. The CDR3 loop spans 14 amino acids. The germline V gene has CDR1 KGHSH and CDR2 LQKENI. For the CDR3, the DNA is TGTGCCAGCTCACCATCCAGGACTCTCTACGAGCAGTACTTC. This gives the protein CASSPSRTLYEQYF.

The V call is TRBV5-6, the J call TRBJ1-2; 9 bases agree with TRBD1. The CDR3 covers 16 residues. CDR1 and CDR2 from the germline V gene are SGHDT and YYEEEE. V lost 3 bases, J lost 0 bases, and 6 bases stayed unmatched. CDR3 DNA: TGTGCCAGCAGCTGGGAGGACAGGGGAACTAACTATGGCTACACCTTC. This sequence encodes CASSWEDRGTNYGYTF.

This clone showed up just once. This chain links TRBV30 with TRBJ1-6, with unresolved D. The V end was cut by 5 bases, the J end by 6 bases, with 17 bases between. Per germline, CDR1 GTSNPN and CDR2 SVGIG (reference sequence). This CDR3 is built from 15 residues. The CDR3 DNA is TGTGCCTGGTCCGTCGGCACAGCCCGTAATTCACCCCTCCACTTT. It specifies CAWSVGTARNSPLHF.

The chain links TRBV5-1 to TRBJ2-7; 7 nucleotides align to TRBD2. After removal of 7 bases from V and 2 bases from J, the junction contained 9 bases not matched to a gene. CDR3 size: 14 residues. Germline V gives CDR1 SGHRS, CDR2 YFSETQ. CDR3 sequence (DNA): TGCGCCAGCGCCCTGCGGGGGAGGACCTACGAGCAGTACTTC. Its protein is CASALRGRTYEQYF.

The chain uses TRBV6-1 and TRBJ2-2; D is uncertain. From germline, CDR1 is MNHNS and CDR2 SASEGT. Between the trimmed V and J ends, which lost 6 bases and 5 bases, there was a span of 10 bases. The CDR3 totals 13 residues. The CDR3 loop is CASSLQSTGELFF. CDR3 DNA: TGTGCCAGCAGCCTACAGAGTACCGGGGAGCTGTTTTTT.

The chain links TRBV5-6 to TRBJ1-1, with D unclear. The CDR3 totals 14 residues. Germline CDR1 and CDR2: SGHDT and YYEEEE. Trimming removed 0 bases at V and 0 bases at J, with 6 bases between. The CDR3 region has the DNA TGTGCCAGCAGCTTGGGACAAATGAACACTGAAGCTTTCTTT. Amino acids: CASSLGQMNTEAFF.